This T cell receptor (beta chain) was captured by sequencing in a study of cytomegalovirus exposure and HLA in healthy donors. Study at large: Researchers found that under 90% of 350 to 500 genotyped donors fell within the Caucasian-associated ancestry cluster.

CDR1 and CDR2 (germline): LNHDA, SQIVND (reference sequence). The trim removed 4 bases at V and 6 bases at J, leaving 9 bases unmatched. The CDR3 covers 15 residues. Points from the study as a whole: The classifier, whose performance was assessed in both the original and validation cohorts, reportedly diagnosed cytomegalovirus status with high specificity and sensitivity. Fewer N-insertions than the roughly 670-donor mean were reportedly shown by an Asian-associated ancestry cluster in a later analysis. The authors judged a highly shared variant cluster likely a sequencing artifact.

In the case of this clone: Its antigen is unknown.

Primers included in the PCR were 60 Vbeta and 13 Jbeta primers. Clones were read by immunoSEQ multiplex PCR, and TCRdb kept only the in-frame ones, dropping some. The data show about 180,000 clones, over 60% seen once. This sequence originates from a man between 18 and 29 years old in good health and CMV-seronegative. The chain has TRBV19 and TRBJ2-7; 10 positions agree with TRBD1. The sequenced material came from PBMCs. The CDR3 sequence: CASSKTRTGGREQYF. The CDR3, as DNA: TGTGCCAGTAGTAAAACCAGGACAGGGGGGCGCGAGCAGTACTTC. Full variable domain (remainder filled in from reference TRBV19 and TRBJ2-7): DGGITQSPKYLFRKEGQNVTLSCEQNLNHDAMYWYRQDPGQGLRLIYYSQIVNDFQKGDIAEGYSVSREKKESFPLTVTSAQKNPTAFYLCASSKTRTGGREQYFGPGTRLTVT.